This is a list of T cell receptor beta chains from one sample in a study of blood T cells in healthy people across ages. TCRdb itself ran the 5' RACE reads through MiXCR, one entry per CDR3 protein. The sample contains some 800,000 distinct CDR3 sequences, 40% to 50% of which appear only once. Sequencing was carried out using blood. The receptors here all came from a man aged 55 to 70 in good health. CDR3s include the opening cysteine and the closing phenylalanine or tryptophan. The order of the fields is J gene, V gene, clone size, D gene, CDR3 DNA, CDR3 protein. D genes are given only for firm matches. The size field is filled for only some rows; it gives once, few, many or a size class.

TRBJ1-6 | TRBV7-9 | many | NA | TGTGCCAGCAGCCCACTGGGGGGGTTTTCACCCCTCCACTTT | CASSPLGGFSPLHF
TRBJ2-5 | TRBV6-2/TRBV6-3 | NA | TRBD1 | TGTGCCAGCAGTTCGGACAGGGGGCTTGGAGAGACCCAGTACTTC | CASSSDRGLGETQYF
TRBJ1-1 | TRBV6-5 | few | NA | TGTGCCAGCAGTTACTCGTATGGGGACCTCAGTAGGAACACTGAAGCTTTCTTT | CASSYSYGDLSRNTEAFF
TRBJ1-1 | TRBV6-1 | once | NA | TGTGCCAGCAGTGGACCCATATCAGATGGAGCTTTCTTT | CASSGPISDGAFF
TRBJ2-3 | TRBV5-1 | many | NA | TGTGCCAGCAGCTTTAGAACAGATACGCAGTATTTT | CASSFRTDTQYF
TRBJ2-7 | TRBV20-1 | few | TRBD2 | TGCAGTGGTAGCACTAGCGGGGACTCCTACGAGCAGTACTTC | CSGSTSGDSYEQYF
TRBJ1-1 | TRBV6-6 | NA | NA | TGTGCCAGCAGTTACCCAACAGAGGGTTTCACTGAAGCTTTCTTT | CASSYPTEGFTEAFF
TRBJ2-7 | TRBV27 | few | NA | TGTGCCAGCAGTTTCCAACCGCTTTTAGGCGAGCAGTACTTC | CASSFQPLLGEQYF
TRBJ2-5 | TRBV30 | NA | TRBD1 | TGTGCCTGGAGTGCACAAAGGGCACAGGGGGCGATCCAAGAGACCCAGTACTTC | CAWSAQRAQGAIQETQYF
TRBJ2-5 | TRBV9 | NA | NA | TGTGCCAGCAGGAGAGGGGACCAAGAGACCCAGTACTTC | CASRRGDQETQYF
TRBJ1-2 | TRBV4-1 | NA | NA | TGCGCCAGCAGCCAAGTCAACGCGGGGTGGGATCAATATGGCTACACCTTC | CASSQVNAGWDQYGYTF
TRBJ2-3 | TRBV7-2 | many | NA | TGTGCCAGCAGCTTAAAGGGCACAGATACGCAGTATTTT | CASSLKGTDTQYF
TRBJ2-3 | TRBV2 | NA | NA | TGTGCCAGCAGTGTTAGCAGCGGTAGCACAGATACGCAGTATTTT | CASSVSSGSTDTQYF
TRBJ1-2 | TRBV13 | many | TRBD1 | TGTGCCAGCAGCTCCACAGGGGGCTATGGCTACACCTTC | CASSSTGGYGYTF
TRBJ2-6 | TRBV5-1 | NA | TRBD1 | TGCGCCAGCAGCTTGGACAGGGGGTTCTCTGGGGCCAACGTCCTGACTTTC | CASSLDRGFSGANVLTF
TRBJ1-5 | TRBV12-3/TRBV12-4 | NA | TRBD1 | TGTGCCAGCAGAGGGACAGCTAATCAGCCCCAGCATTTT | CASRGTANQPQHF
TRBJ2-1 | TRBV7-2 | NA | NA | TGTGCCAGCAGACCAACCGGGGTACCCTACAATGAGCAGTTCTTC | CASRPTGVPYNEQFF
TRBJ1-2 | TRBV19 | NA | NA | TGTGCCAGTAGTGCTACAGACCGAGCTCCCTATGGCTACACCTTC | CASSATDRAPYGYTF
TRBJ2-6 | TRBV7-9 | NA | NA | TGTGCCAGCAGCTCCCTCGTCATCTCTGGGGCCAACGTCCTGACTTTC | CASSSLVISGANVLTF
TRBJ2-7 | TRBV6-2/TRBV6-3 | NA | TRBD1 | TGTGCCAGCAGTTACCCAAGGACAGGGTCTACCTACGAGCAGTACTTC | CASSYPRTGSTYEQYF
TRBJ2-2 | TRBV20-1 | NA | TRBD2 | TGCAGTGCTAGGGATACCGGGACTAGCGGGGGGGCCGGGGAGCTGTTTTTT | CSARDTGTSGGAGELFF
TRBJ1-4 | TRBV5-6 | NA | NA | TGTGCCAGCAGCTTGTTCAGGGAGGCAACTAATGAAAAACTGTTTTTT | CASSLFREATNEKLFF
TRBJ2-7 | TRBV28 | few | NA | TGTGCCAGCCAGGTTCCTGGGGCCTACGAGCAGTACTTC | CASQVPGAYEQYF
TRBJ1-2 | TRBV28 | NA | NA | TGTGCCAGCAGTCCCAGGGTGCGTGGCTACACCTTC | CASSPRVRGYTF
TRBJ1-1 | TRBV6-6 | NA | NA | TGTGCCAGCAGTTTCAAAGCGGGGATGAACACTGAAGCTTTCTTT | CASSFKAGMNTEAFF
TRBJ2-1 | TRBV3-1 | few | NA | TGTGCCAGCAGCCTGGACCTGAGAAGTCAGGAGCAGTTCTTC | CASSLDLRSQEQFF
TRBJ2-5 | TRBV7-2 | NA | NA | TGTGCCAGCAGCTGGAGGAACAATGAGCAGTACTTC | CASSWRNNEQYF
TRBJ2-7 | TRBV7-9 | once | NA | TGTGCCAGCAGCGCTAGGTACTACGAGCAGTACTTC | CASSARYYEQYF
TRBJ2-7 | TRBV6-5 | NA | NA | TGTGCCAGCAGCCCGGACAGACTCTCCTACGAGCAGTACTTC | CASSPDRLSYEQYF
TRBJ2-1 | TRBV6-2/TRBV6-3 | NA | TRBD2 | TGTGCCAGCAGAGCCTACCCCACTAGCGGGGGCACCTACAATGAGCAGTTCTTC | CASRAYPTSGGTYNEQFF
TRBJ2-3 | TRBV3-1 | NA | TRBD2 | TGTGCCAGTAGCGCTAGCGGGATCCCACGGTCCACAGATACGCAGTATTTT | CASSASGIPRSTDTQYF
TRBJ1-5 | TRBV12-3/TRBV12-4 | NA | NA | TGTGCCAGCAGTTTTCTGGCAGGAGAATACAATCAGCCCCAGCATTTT | CASSFLAGEYNQPQHF
TRBJ2-5 | TRBV18 | many | NA | TGTGCCAGCTCACCACCGGTAAGGCAGAGCCAAGAGACCCAGTACTTC | CASSPPVRQSQETQYF
TRBJ2-1 | TRBV6-2/TRBV6-3 | NA | NA | TGTGCCAGCAGTTTCTCAGCCTCCATAACAAATGAGCAGTTCTTC | CASSFSASITNEQFF
TRBJ1-1 | TRBV3-1 | NA | TRBD1 | TGTGCCTGCAGCCAGTTACCCGGGACAGGGAGGAACACTGAAGCTTTCTTT | CACSQLPGTGRNTEAFF
TRBJ2-5 | TRBV29-1 | many | NA | TGCAGCGTTGAGCCCGGGGGGCCAGAGACCCAGTACTTC | CSVEPGGPETQYF
TRBJ1-5 | TRBV5-5 | few | TRBD1 | TGTGCCAGCAGCTTGGAACAGACAGGGAGCAATCAGCCCCAGCATTTT | CASSLEQTGSNQPQHF
TRBJ2-1 | TRBV29-1 | few | NA | TGCAGCGTTGTGGAGGCACTCCGCAATGAGCAGTTCTTC | CSVVEALRNEQFF
TRBJ2-5 | TRBV4-1 | NA | TRBD2 | TGCGCCAGCAGCCAAGGGCCGGGGGGAGGAGAGACCCAGTACTTC | CASSQGPGGGETQYF
TRBJ2-1 | TRBV27 | NA | NA | TGTGCCAGCAGTTTAATCTCAGATAGCTCCTACAATGAGCAGTTCTTC | CASSLISDSSYNEQFF
TRBJ2-3 | TRBV20-1 | few | TRBD1 | TGCAGTGCAAAAATCCCCCGGGACAGGGGGCCAGATACGCAGTATTTT | CSAKIPRDRGPDTQYF
TRBJ2-5 | TRBV7-2 | many | NA | TGTGCCAGCAGCTGGCGGCCTGAGGGGGAGACCCAGTACTTC | CASSWRPEGETQYF
TRBJ2-3 | TRBV7-2 | NA | NA | TGTGCCAGCAGCTTAACGTCTGGGGTCCTAAGGAAAGATACGCAGTATTTT | CASSLTSGVLRKDTQYF
TRBJ2-5 | TRBV3-1 | few | TRBD1 | TGTGCCAGCAGACCGACAGGGGGCCTCGGGGAGACCCAGTACTTC | CASRPTGGLGETQYF
TRBJ2-6 | TRBV20-1 | NA | TRBD1 | TGCAGTGCTTACACGACAGGGGGTTTCTCTGGGGCCAACGTCCTGACTTTC | CSAYTTGGFSGANVLTF
TRBJ1-5 | TRBV6-5 | once | TRBD1 | TGTGCCAGCAGTTACGGACCCGGGACAGGGGGCAATCAGCCCCAGCATTTT | CASSYGPGTGGNQPQHF
TRBJ1-2 | TRBV7-2 | few | TRBD1 | TGTGCCAGCAGCTTAGACCAGGGGGCGACGGGGGGCTACACCTTC | CASSLDQGATGGYTF
TRBJ1-6 | TRBV6-5 | NA | NA | TGTGCCAGCCTCAAACTCTCGGGAGGCCGGAATTCACCCCTCCACTTT | CASLKLSGGRNSPLHF
TRBJ1-2 | TRBV4-3 | NA | NA | TGCGCCAGCAGCCAAGATAGGTTAGCCTATGGCTACACCTTC | CASSQDRLAYGYTF
TRBJ2-5 | TRBV20-1 | once | NA | TGCAGTGCGAGAATTGGATGGCAAGAGACCCAGTACTTC | CSARIGWQETQYF
TRBJ2-5 | TRBV7-2 | few | NA | TGTGCCAGCAGCATATGGACGGAAGAGACCCAGTACTTC | CASSIWTEETQYF
TRBJ1-1 | TRBV20-1 | NA | NA | TGCAGTGCTAGAGCGGAAGCTATGAACACTGAAGCTTTCTTT | CSARAEAMNTEAFF
TRBJ2-5 | TRBV29-1 | few | TRBD1 | TGCAGCGTTGGCGTGACAGGGGGCGAAGAGACCCAGTACTTC | CSVGVTGGEETQYF
TRBJ2-1 | TRBV6-2/TRBV6-3 | few | NA | TGTGCCAGCAGTTACTTTTCAGGGGTTGAGCAGTTCTTC | CASSYFSGVEQFF
TRBJ2-1 | TRBV7-2 | NA | TRBD2 | TGTGCCAGCAGCCTAACTAGCGAGTCAACAAATGAGCAGTTCTTC | CASSLTSESTNEQFF